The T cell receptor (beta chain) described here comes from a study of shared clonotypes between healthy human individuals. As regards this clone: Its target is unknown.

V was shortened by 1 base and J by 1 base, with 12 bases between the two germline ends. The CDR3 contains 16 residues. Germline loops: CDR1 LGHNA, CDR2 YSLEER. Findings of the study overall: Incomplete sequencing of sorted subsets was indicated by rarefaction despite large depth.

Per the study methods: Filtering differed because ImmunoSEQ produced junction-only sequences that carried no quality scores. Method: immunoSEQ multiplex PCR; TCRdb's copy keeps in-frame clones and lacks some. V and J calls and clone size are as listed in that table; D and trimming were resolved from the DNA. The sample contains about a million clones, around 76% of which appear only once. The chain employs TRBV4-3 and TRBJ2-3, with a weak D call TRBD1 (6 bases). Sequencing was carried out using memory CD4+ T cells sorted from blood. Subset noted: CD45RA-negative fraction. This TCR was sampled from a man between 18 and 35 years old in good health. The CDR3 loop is CASSQGRGWGTDTQYF. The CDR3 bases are TGCGCCAGCAGCCAAGGAAGGGGGTGGGGCACAGATACGCAGTATTTT.